Following are 21 T cell receptor beta chains from one sample sequenced in a study of blood T cell repertoires in COVID-19. Libraries were prepared by immunoSEQ multiplex PCR; TCRdb keeps only in-frame clonotypes and omits some of them. The sample holds around 200,000 clones, roughly 87% seen once. Specimen: peripheral blood. These receptors were collected from a man between 35 and 55 years old with active or convalescent COVID-19.

This rearrangement joins TRBV5-3 to TRBJ2-7; 7 bases agree with TRBD2. TRBV5-3 is recorded as an ORF, its role being uncertain. This CDR3 is built from 15 residues. V lost 0 bases and J lost 3; bases outside the gene matches: 6. In DNA, the CDR3 is TGTGCCAGAAGCTTGGGAGCGGGGAGCGGCTACGAGCAGTACTTC. As protein: CARSLGAGSGYEQYF.

This clone occurred once. The rearrangement joins TRBV28 to TRBJ2-2; D is uncertain. Trimming stripped 5 bases from V and 4 bases from J, with 17 bases between. Germline V lookup: CDR1 MDHEN, CDR2 SYDVKM. This CDR3 region has 16 residues. The CDR3: CASSPDIGTFTGELFF. The CDR3 nucleotides are TGTGCCAGCAGTCCTGACATCGGCACCTTCACCGGGGAGCTGTTTTTT. Full variable domain (outside the CDR3, taken from reference TRBV28 and TRBJ2-2): DVKVTQSSRYLVKRTGEKVFLECVQDMDHENMFWYRQDPGLGLRLIYFSYDVKMKEKGDIPEGYSVSREKKERFSLILESASTNQTSMYLCASSPDIGTFTGELFFGEGSRLTVL.

The chain has TRBV6-1 and TRBJ1-2, with D maybe TRBD1 (6 bases). The germline V gene encodes CDR1 MNHNS and CDR2 SASEGT. V shed 2 bases and J shed 6 bases, with 16 bases lying between them. This CDR3 comprises 15 residues. This CDR3 reads CASSERMGAGDGYTF. The CDR3, as DNA: TGTGCCAGCAGTGAACGGATGGGGGCGGGCGATGGCTACACCTTC.

CDR3 protein: CASTPRRGQNYGYTF. Written as DNA, the CDR3 is TGTGCCAGCACCCCCCGAAGGGGGCAGAACTATGGCTACACCTTC. V gene TRBV27 combines with J gene TRBJ1-2, with 7 bases fitting TRBD1. This CDR3 comprises 15 residues. CDR1 is MNHEY, CDR2 SMNVEV, per germline (reference sequence). The junction had 10 bases not matched to a gene; V was cut back by 7 bases and J by 2 bases.

CDR3 sequence: CASSSLDRSPTEAFF. CDR3 DNA: TGTGCCAGCAGCTCACTGGACAGGAGCCCAACTGAAGCTTTCTTT. The chain recombines TRBV7-3 with TRBJ1-1; 7 nucleotides line up with TRBD1. Per germline, CDR1 SGHTA and CDR2 FQGTGA. This CDR3 is built from 15 residues. V lost 4 bases and J lost 5; bases outside the gene matches: 10.

The chain carries TRBV4-1 and TRBJ2-7; 8 nucleotides line up with TRBD2. The CDR3 extends over 15 amino acids. V was clipped by 1 base and J by 5 bases; unmatched bases: 7. From germline, CDR1 is MGHRA and CDR2 YSYEKL. DNA for the CDR3: TGCGCCAGCAGCCAAGCGGGAGGGAATATCCACGAGCAGTACTTC. It specifies CASSQAGGNIHEQYF.

V usage is TRBV12-5 and J usage is TRBJ2-3; 10 bases map to TRBD2. CDR1 and CDR2 (germline): LGHNT, FRNRAP. V shed 4 bases, J shed 2 bases, and the junction held 9 bases outside the gene matches. This CDR3 region has 17 residues. This chain's CDR3 is CASGSHVTSGITDTQYF. The CDR3, as DNA: TGTGCTAGTGGTTCCCACGTCACTAGCGGGATCACAGATACGCAGTATTTT.

The chain uses TRBV5-4 and TRBJ2-7; 8 bases match TRBD1. The V and J ends lost 6 bases and 0 bases, in that order; junction bases with no gene match: 5. This CDR3 region has 14 residues. Germline V gene sequence: CDR1 SGHNT, CDR2 YYREEE (reference sequence). This CDR3 reads CASTDRGLSYEQYF. The CDR3 nucleotides read TGTGCCAGCACCGACAGGGGTCTCTCCTACGAGCAGTACTTC.

The chain employs TRBV11-1 and TRBJ2-7; D possibly corresponds to TRBD1 (5 bases). The CDR3 length is 14 residues. Trimming took 4 bases from V and 6 from J, leaving 16 bases between them. CDR1 SGHAT and CDR2 FQDESV come from the germline V gene (reference sequence). The CDR3 spells CASSSRWGSLEQYF. For the CDR3, the DNA is TGTGCCAGCAGCTCCCGATGGGGCTCTCTCGAGCAGTACTTC.

The rearrangement joins TRBV27 to TRBJ2-7, with TRBD1 matching 7 bases. The CDR3 has 14 residues. The ends lost 11 bases at V and 1 base at J; junction bases unmatched: 11. Germline V lookup: CDR1 MNHEY, CDR2 SMNVEV (reference sequence). The CDR3 protein is CAAQASRGSYEQYF. The CDR3 bases are TGTGCCGCACAAGCTTCCAGGGGGTCCTACGAGCAGTACTTC.

The table lists this clone with a few counts. The rearrangement links TRBV28 to TRBJ1-2; weak D call: TRBD1 (6 bases). Germline V lookup: CDR1 MDHEN, CDR2 SYDVKM. Trimming left V 4 bases short and J 3 bases short, with 12 bases between. This CDR3 is 14 amino acids long. This CDR3 reads CASSYADRYYGYTF. The CDR3 region has the DNA TGTGCCAGCAGTTATGCAGACAGGTACTATGGCTACACCTTC.

The rearrangement joins TRBV19 to TRBJ1-6, with unresolved D. The ends were cut back, 9 bases at V and 8 bases at J, with 14 bases in the middle. This CDR3 has 13 residues. Germline CDR1 reads LNHDA; CDR2 reads SQIVND (reference sequence). The CDR3 DNA reads TGTGCCAGCGCGTATGGGGAGGATTCACCCCTCCACTTT. It specifies CASAYGEDSPLHF.

The genes are TRBV27 and TRBJ2-7; TRBD1 aligns across 7 bases. Germline lookup yields CDR1 MNHEY and CDR2 SMNVEV (reference sequence). The CDR3 runs to 14 residues. Trimming removed 4 bases from V and 3 bases from J; junction bases left unmatched: 6. Here the CDR3 DNA reads TGTGCCAGCAGTTACCAGGGGGAATTCTACGAGCAGTACTTC. The encoded protein is CASSYQGEFYEQYF.

The chain recombines TRBV27 with TRBJ1-5; tentatively, D is TRBD1 (6 bases). The CDR3 runs to 16 residues. Germline V gene data show CDR1 as MNHEY and CDR2 as SMNVEV (reference sequence). The germline V and J ends were trimmed by 3 bases and 0 bases, with 12 bases remaining between them. DNA of the CDR3: TGTGCCAGCAGTTTTGGGGGGGCATATAGCAATCAGCCCCAGCATTTT. It is translated as CASSFGGAYSNQPQHF.

The chain employs TRBV28 and TRBJ1-2, with D tentatively TRBD1 (5 bases). CDR1 is MDHEN, CDR2 SYDVKM, per germline. This CDR3 region has 14 residues. Trimming took 7 bases from V and 2 from J, leaving 14 bases between them. The CDR3 loop reads CASIAWGENYGYTF. The CDR3 DNA sequence: TGTGCCAGCATCGCCTGGGGGGAAAACTATGGCTACACCTTC.

The V gene is TRBV28, the J gene TRBJ2-3; TRBD2 agrees at 10 bases. The length of the CDR3 is 15 residues. CDR1 and CDR2 (germline): MDHEN, SYDVKM. V lost 2 bases to trimming and J lost 1 base; unmatched junction nucleotides: 0. The CDR3 DNA is TGTGCCAGCAGTTTACTAGCGGGGGGCACAGATACGCAGTATTTT. Protein product: CASSLLAGGTDTQYF.

The chain couples TRBV5-4 to TRBJ1-1; D not resolved. The germline CDR1 and CDR2 sequences are SGHNT and YYREEE (reference sequence). V lost 2 bases and J 4 bases, leaving 15 bases between the germline ends. The CDR3 totals 15 residues. The DNA for the CDR3 is TGTGCCAGCAGCTTCAGCGGTATTCTGGGCACTGAAGCTTTCTTT. It translates to CASSFSGILGTEAFF.

This clone came up once. Different DNA sequences within this sample yield the same CDR3. The V gene is TRBV18, the J gene TRBJ1-4; D remains unclear. Between the trimmed V and J ends, which lost 6 bases and 3 bases, there was a span of 8 bases. This CDR3 is built from 13 residues. Germline lookup yields CDR1 KGHSH and CDR2 LQKENI. The CDR3 nucleotides are TGTGCCAGCTCCCGCGACTCTAATGAAAAACTGTTTTTT. Amino acids: CASSRDSNEKLFF.

This clone is a singleton in its sample. The chain combines TRBV19 with TRBJ2-7; D is possibly TRBD1 (6 bases). The CDR3 covers 13 residues. V was shortened by 5 bases and J by 3 bases, with 11 bases between the two germline ends. Per the germline V gene, CDR1 is LNHDA and CDR2 is SQIVND (reference sequence). Written as DNA, the CDR3 is TGTGCCAGTAGTCCGACAGGCCTCTACGAGCAGTACTTC. Translation: CASSPTGLYEQYF.

This clone was recorded only once. This rearrangement joins TRBV5-1 to TRBJ2-7; D unclear. Trimming stripped 1 base from V and 7 bases from J, with 12 bases between. The CDR3 loop spans 13 amino acids. Germline values: CDR1 SGHRS, CDR2 YFSETQ. CDR3 bases: TGCGCCAGCAGCTTGACCCGGGTCGGGGAGCAGTACTTC. Translation gives CASSLTRVGEQYF.

CDR3 in DNA: TGTGCCAGCAGCCCCGGGACAGGAGGGGGTTCCTATAATTCACCCCTCCACTTT. Translating it yields CASSPGTGGGSYNSPLHF. This rearrangement joins TRBV11-2 to TRBJ1-6, with 8 bases matching TRBD1. The V and J ends lost 5 bases and 1 base, in that order; junction bases with no gene match: 10. The germline V gene has CDR1 SGHAT and CDR2 FQNNGV. The CDR3 covers 18 residues.